These 10 T cell receptor beta chains originate from one sample sequenced in a study of vaccination and CD4 T cells after COVID-19. In TCRdb, the PCR reads were re-called with MiXCR into one record per CDR3 protein. The sample shows about 18,000 distinct CDR3 sequences, roughly 64% of them seen only once. Material: CD4+ T cells from blood, obtained after SARS-CoV-2 vaccination. The receptors derive from a human donor who had recovered from COVID-19.

This rearrangement joins TRBV6-1 to TRBJ1-5; 8 bases match TRBD1. The CDR3 extends over 15 amino acids. The V gene's germline CDR1 is MNHNS and CDR2 SASEGT. Germline trimming cut 6 bases from V and 6 bases from J; bases unmatched to any gene: 10. CDR3 in amino acids: CASSRGTGGSQPQHF. CDR3 nucleotides: TGTGCCAGCAGCAGAGGGACAGGCGGCAGTCAGCCCCAGCATTTT.

Comments on this clonotype: Germline and junction disagree at one end, which may indicate a read error. This chain uses TRBV27 with TRBJ2-5; TRBD2 might be the D (6 bases). Germline CDR1 reads MNHEY; CDR2 reads SMNVEV (reference sequence). The CDR3 totals 14 residues. The CDR3 loop is CASSLWGDSRRKYF. The CDR3 DNA is TGCGCCAGCAGTTTATGGGGGGACTCCCGAAGGAAGTACTTC.

The chain combines TRBV20-1 with TRBJ2-7; 7 bases are a match to TRBD1. The V gene end was trimmed by 2 bases and the J gene end by 5 bases; junction bases not matched to a gene: 6. Germline loops: CDR1 DFQATT, CDR2 SNEGSKA (reference sequence). The CDR3 runs 13 residues. The CDR3 here is CSARIDRVDEQYF. The CDR3 nucleotides read TGCAGTGCTAGAATCGACAGGGTTGACGAGCAGTACTTC.

The chain has TRBV20-1 and TRBJ2-1, with a weak D call TRBD2 (6 bases). CDR1 DFQATT and CDR2 SNEGSKA come from the germline V gene (reference sequence). Trimming cost V 3 bases and J 7 bases, with 16 bases left between them. The CDR3 length is 14 residues. CDR3 nucleotides: TGCAGTGCTAGGATCTTTTGGGAGGAGAATGAGCAGTTCTTC. This gives the protein CSARIFWEENEQFF.

The chain joins TRBV30 to TRBJ1-5; possibly TRBD1 for D (5 bases). The CDR3 has 13 amino acids. The germline V and J ends were trimmed by 3 bases and 3 bases, with 9 bases remaining between them. Germline V gene lookup returns CDR1 GTSNPN and CDR2 SVGIG (reference sequence). The CDR3 region is CAWSRQFNQPQHF. The CDR3 region has the DNA TGTGCCTGGAGCCGACAGTTCAATCAGCCCCAGCATTTT.

The V call is TRBV6-2 or TRBV6-3, the J call TRBJ2-5; possibly TRBD2 for D (6 bases). Trimming pared 6 bases from V and 5 bases from J, leaving 16 bases between. Per the germline V gene, CDR1 is MNHEY and CDR2 is SVGEGT. This CDR3 comprises 14 residues. The CDR3 loop reads CASRGRWELETQYF. The CDR3 DNA reads as TGTGCCAGCAGAGGGAGGTGGGAGTTGGAGACCCAGTACTTC.

The chain links TRBV6-1 to TRBJ2-2, with D perhaps TRBD1 (5 bases). The CDR3 is made up of 14 amino acids. V shed 5 bases and J shed 2 bases, with 9 bases lying between them. The germline V gene has CDR1 MNHNS and CDR2 SASEGT. The CDR3 reads CASSLRTNTGELFF. CDR3 DNA sequence: TGTGCCAGCAGTCTCCGGACAAACACCGGGGAGCTGTTTTTT.

This chain uses TRBV7-9 with TRBJ2-5; 9 bases match TRBD1. J gave up 4 bases and V 6 bases, and 9 bases lay outside the gene matches. The CDR3 is made up of 15 amino acids. Germline loops: CDR1 SEHNR, CDR2 FQNEAQ (reference sequence). The CDR3 region is CASRKTGGGLETQYF. The CDR3 nucleotides are TGTGCCAGCAGAAAAACAGGGGGCGGCTTAGAGACCCAGTACTTC. Variable domain in full (rest from reference TRBV7-9 and TRBJ2-5): DTGVSQNPRHKITKRGQNVTFRCDPISEHNRLYWYRQTLGQGPEFLTYFQNEAQLEKSRLLSDRFSAERPKGSFSTLEIQRTEQGDSAMYLCASRKTGGGLETQYFGPGTRLLVL.

The genes are TRBV2 and TRBJ2-1; no clear D gene. This CDR3 is 15 amino acids long. V lost 7 bases to trimming and J lost 5 bases, with 18 bases between them. The V gene's germline CDR1 is SNHLY and CDR2 FYNNEI. The CDR3: CASKIQVLPDNEQFF. CDR3 nucleotides: TGTGCCAGCAAAATACAAGTCCTTCCGGACAATGAGCAGTTCTTC.

This sequence joins TRBV30 and TRBJ2-2; possibly TRBD2 for D (6 bases). Germline V gene lookup returns CDR1 GTSNPN and CDR2 SVGIG (reference sequence). The CDR3 length is 11 residues. Between the trimmed V and J ends, which lost 5 bases and 7 bases, there was a span of 8 bases. CDR3 amino acids: CAWGGGGELFF. For the CDR3, the DNA is TGTGCCTGGGGGGGAGGCGGGGAGCTGTTTTTT.